Listed below are T cell receptor beta chains from one sample, sequenced in a study of T-cell reconstitution after alpha-beta-depleted transplantation in children. TCRdb re-derived calls from the PCR reads in MiXCR, one entry per CDR3 protein. The table lists some 490,000 distinct CDR3 sequences, about an eighth of them singletons. Sequenced here: PBMCs from the stem cell graft donor, sampled from the stem cell graft. Receptors originate from a human donor who donated a stem cell graft to a child with combined immunodeficiency. Both conserved end residues are part of each CDR3. D genes are given only for firm matches. Some rows have no size entry. The others give once, few or many, or a class for an expanded clone.

clone size,J gene,V gene,D gene,CDR3 DNA,CDR3 protein
many,TRBJ2-7,TRBV20-1,TRBD2,TGCAGTGCTAGAGGGACTAGCGGGAGGCTCTACGAGCAGTACTTC,CSARGTSGRLYEQYF
few,TRBJ1-2,TRBV6-1,TRBD1,TGTGCCAGCAGTCAACCGACACAGGGGTCATATGGCTACACCTTC,CASSQPTQGSYGYTF
few,TRBJ2-7,TRBV5-1,-,TGCGCCAGCAGCTCGTCTCTAGCGACCGAGCAGTACTTC,CASSSSLATEQYF
many,TRBJ2-3,TRBV10-3,-,TGTGCCATCAGTCCTCAGGGACCCACAGATACGCAGTATTTT,CAISPQGPTDTQYF
-,TRBJ2-1,TRBV12-3/TRBV12-4,-,TGTGCCAGCACCCCTAGCTCCTACAATGAGCAGTTCTTC,CASTPSSYNEQFF
few,TRBJ2-5,TRBV4-1,-,TGCGCCAGCAGTCCGGCCAGATTGGAGACCCAGTACTTC,CASSPARLETQYF
many,TRBJ2-3,TRBV12-3/TRBV12-4,TRBD2,TGTGCCAGCAGTTTCTGGACTAGCGGAGGGACAGATACGCAGTATTTT,CASSFWTSGGTDTQYF
many,TRBJ2-3,TRBV12-3/TRBV12-4,-,TGTGCCAGCAGCGATTCAGGGGCAGATACGCAGTATTTT,CASSDSGADTQYF
few,TRBJ2-7,TRBV3-1,TRBD2,TGTGCCAGCAGCCTGCCAGGACTAGCGGGAGTGGGCGAGCAGTACTTC,CASSLPGLAGVGEQYF
few,TRBJ1-6,TRBV5-1,-,TGCGCCAGCAGCTTGGGGGGGCCGGCGGTTAATTCACCCCTCCACTTT,CASSLGGPAVNSPLHF
many,TRBJ1-1,TRBV29-1,-,TGCAGCGCCACAGGGCAGGGTAACACTGAAGCTTTCTTT,CSATGQGNTEAFF
-,TRBJ1-4,TRBV4-3,-,TGCGCCAGCAGCCAAGAAAGGCAGGGTGGGAGTGTAAAACTGTTTTTT,CASSQERQGGSVKLFF
many,TRBJ2-7,TRBV27,TRBD2,TGTGCCAGCACTAAGGGGCTAGCGGGGACCTACGAGCAGTACTTC,CASTKGLAGTYEQYF
-,TRBJ2-7,TRBV6-5,TRBD1,TGTGCCAGCAGTAACTTCGGGACAGGGGGCTACGAGCAGTACTTC,CASSNFGTGGYEQYF
-,TRBJ2-7,TRBV6-1,TRBD2,TGTGCCAGCAGTCCCGGACTAGAAGGAGCGTACGAGCAGTACTTC,CASSPGLEGAYEQYF
few,TRBJ1-4,TRBV29-1,-,TGCAGCCCTAATGTCCTGGGCGGGGAAAAACTGTTTTTT,CSPNVLGGEKLFF
few,TRBJ1-4,TRBV27,TRBD1,TGTGCCAGCAGTTTGGACAGGGTGGTTCTAGGTGAAAAACTGTTTTTT,CASSLDRVVLGEKLFF
many,TRBJ2-4,TRBV10-3,TRBD1,TGTGCCATCGGGGGACAGGGAGAAAACATTCAGTACTTC,CAIGGQGENIQYF
many,TRBJ2-1,TRBV10-3,-,TGTGCCATCACTACGACAGATAGGAATGAGCAGTTCTTC,CAITTTDRNEQFF
many,TRBJ1-3,TRBV6-1,-,TGTGCCAGCAGTAACGCCGTATACGGGAACACCATATATTTT,CASSNAVYGNTIYF
many,TRBJ2-3,TRBV29-1,-,TGCAGCGTTGGGCGTAACAGGGTGGGGTCAGATACGCAGTATTTT,CSVGRNRVGSDTQYF
few,TRBJ1-1,TRBV12-3/TRBV12-4,-,TGTGCCAGCAGTTTTACTAAAATGAACACTGAAGCTTTCTTT,CASSFTKMNTEAFF
many,TRBJ1-5,TRBV20-1,-,TGCAGTGCTAGAGTCCCGGACGCCCAGCCCCAGCATTTT,CSARVPDAQPQHF
many,TRBJ1-1,TRBV12-3/TRBV12-4,-,TGTGCCAGCAGTATGGGGACGCCATCCGGGAACACTGAAGCTTTCTTT,CASSMGTPSGNTEAFF
many,TRBJ2-7,TRBV29-1,TRBD2,TGCAGCGTTGAGCGGGAGGGCTCCTACGAGCAGTACTTC,CSVEREGSYEQYF
few,TRBJ2-3,TRBV20-1,-,TGCAGTGCTTACAGCATTTCTAGCGCTACAGATACGCAGTATTTT,CSAYSISSATDTQYF
few,TRBJ2-2,TRBV24-1,-,TGTGCCACCAGTGATTGGGAGGTGAACACCGGGGAGCTGTTTTTT,CATSDWEVNTGELFF
-,TRBJ1-5,TRBV2,TRBD1,TGTGCCAGCAGTGAACGTAGGACAGGGGGAAATCAGCCCCAGCATTTT,CASSERRTGGNQPQHF
few,TRBJ1-2,TRBV11-3,-,TGTGCCAGCAGCTTAGGGAGGACCTTTAACTATGGCTACACCTTC,CASSLGRTFNYGYTF
few,TRBJ2-3,TRBV7-2,TRBD1,TGTGCCAGCAGCTTAGTGGTCAGGGGGTACCTCACAGATACGCAGTATTTT,CASSLVVRGYLTDTQYF
few,TRBJ1-3,TRBV27,-,TGTGCCAGCAGTGCCACAGGAGCTGGAAACACCATATATTTT,CASSATGAGNTIYF
few,TRBJ2-6,TRBV7-7,-,TGTGCCAGTGGGGTTGGGGGCGTTGGGGCCAACGTCCTGACTTTC,CASGVGGVGANVLTF
-,TRBJ2-3,TRBV4-3,TRBD2,TGCGCCAGCAGCCAAGATAGGCTAGCGGGAGATACGCAGTATTTT,CASSQDRLAGDTQYF
few,TRBJ2-1,TRBV29-1,-,TGCAGCGCCCTATACAATGAGCAGTTCTTC,CSALYNEQFF
many,TRBJ2-1,TRBV6-5,-,TGTGCCAGCAGTTACTCCGGGACCCCGAACAATGAGCAGTTCTTC,CASSYSGTPNNEQFF
few,TRBJ1-1,TRBV11-1,-,TGTGCCAGCACCGAGCGCTCCGCCGGTGGGGGGAACGAGGGGAACACTGAAGCTTTCTTT,CASTERSAGGGNEGNTEAFF
-,TRBJ2-3,TRBV4-2,TRBD2,TGTGCCAGCAGCCAAGCTAAGACTAGCGGCGTTAGCACAGATACGCAGTATTTT,CASSQAKTSGVSTDTQYF
few,TRBJ2-1,TRBV5-1,TRBD2,TGCGCCAGTACCGGGGGGGCTTGGGAGCAGTTCTTC,CASTGGAWEQFF
few,TRBJ2-2,TRBV27,TRBD1,TGTGCCACCGCAAAGGGACAGACGAACACCGGGGAGCTGTTTTTT,CATAKGQTNTGELFF
-,TRBJ2-7,TRBV6-6,-,TGTGCCAGCAGTTACTCGACCGGGAAGCAGTACTTC,CASSYSTGKQYF
few,TRBJ2-1,TRBV20-1,TRBD2,TGCAGTGCTAAACTCTTGAGACTAGCGGGAGGCCCCCGCGCCTACAATGAGCAGTTCTTC,CSAKLLRLAGGPRAYNEQFF
-,TRBJ1-2,TRBV12-3/TRBV12-4,TRBD1,TGTGCCAGCAGTCCCTCCGGACAGGGGTCTGGCTACACCTTC,CASSPSGQGSGYTF
many,TRBJ2-7,TRBV12-3/TRBV12-4,TRBD2,TGTGCCAGCAGTTCACTAGCGGGAGGGGCCTACGAGCAGTACTTC,CASSSLAGGAYEQYF
many,TRBJ2-7,TRBV12-3/TRBV12-4,-,TGTGCCAGCAGCCCACAGGGTCAGGAGCAGTACTTC,CASSPQGQEQYF
few,TRBJ2-3,TRBV12-3/TRBV12-4,-,TGTGCCAGCAGTTTCCTGGCGTTGGATACGCAGTATTTT,CASSFLALDTQYF
few,TRBJ2-7,TRBV5-1,-,TGCGCCAGCAGCCCACGGGGAGGTTCCACCTACGAGCAGTACTTC,CASSPRGGSTYEQYF
many,TRBJ1-1,TRBV15,-,TGTGCCACCAGCAGAGATCTGGCCCTTACCTTGAACACTGAAGCTTTCTTT,CATSRDLALTLNTEAFF